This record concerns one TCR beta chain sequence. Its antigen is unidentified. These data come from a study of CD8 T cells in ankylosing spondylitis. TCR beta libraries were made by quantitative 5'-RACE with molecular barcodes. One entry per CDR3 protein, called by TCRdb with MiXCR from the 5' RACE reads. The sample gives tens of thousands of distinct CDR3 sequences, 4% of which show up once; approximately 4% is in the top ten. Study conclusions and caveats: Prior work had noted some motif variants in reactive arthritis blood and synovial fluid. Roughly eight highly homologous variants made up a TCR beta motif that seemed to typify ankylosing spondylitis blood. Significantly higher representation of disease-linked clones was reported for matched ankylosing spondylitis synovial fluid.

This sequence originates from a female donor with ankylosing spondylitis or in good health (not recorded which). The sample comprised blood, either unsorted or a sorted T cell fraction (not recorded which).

The CDR3 nucleotides read TGCGCCAAGGACAGGAACCGAGCGAATTCACCCCTCCACTTT. Amino acids: CAKDRNRANSPLHF. The chain is built from TRBV10-1 and TRBJ1-6; TRBD1 aligns across 7 bases. CDR1 WNHNN and CDR2 SYGVQD come from the germline V gene (reference sequence). The ends lost 10 bases at V and 7 bases at J; junction bases unmatched: 10. This CDR3 spans 14 amino acids.